This TCR beta chain comes out of a study of CD8 T cells in Susac syndrome. Random hexamers were used to reverse transcribe the RNA input (roughly 0.5 to 1 ug). Amplification of TCR beta CDR3 by immunoSEQ multiplex PCR spanned 54 Vbeta and 13 Jbeta. TCRdb analysed the immunoSEQ multiplex PCR reads with MiXCR anew, one entry per CDR3 protein. The table has 250,000 to 300,000 distinct CDR3 sequences, about 82% seen once; the top ten hold around 0.22%. The germline V gene has CDR1 SQVTM and CDR2 ANQGSEA. There are 16 residues in the CDR3. V was cut by 4 bases and J by 4 bases, with 22 bases left in between. From blood CD8+ and CD4+ T cells, the TCR beta chain was sequenced. FACS was used to enrich TEMRA cells, whereas the CD8+ and CD4+ T cells were obtained by negative isolation.

Sequencing was carried out using CD8+ T cells from PBMCs. This rearrangement joins TRBV29-1 to TRBJ1-2; D is perhaps TRBD1 (6 bases). This TCR came from a human donor with multiple sclerosis. The CDR3, as DNA: TGCAGCGTTGCCGGGGGAACAGGGTCCCGCCTCTATGGCTACACCTTC. Translation gives CSVAGGTGSRLYGYTF.